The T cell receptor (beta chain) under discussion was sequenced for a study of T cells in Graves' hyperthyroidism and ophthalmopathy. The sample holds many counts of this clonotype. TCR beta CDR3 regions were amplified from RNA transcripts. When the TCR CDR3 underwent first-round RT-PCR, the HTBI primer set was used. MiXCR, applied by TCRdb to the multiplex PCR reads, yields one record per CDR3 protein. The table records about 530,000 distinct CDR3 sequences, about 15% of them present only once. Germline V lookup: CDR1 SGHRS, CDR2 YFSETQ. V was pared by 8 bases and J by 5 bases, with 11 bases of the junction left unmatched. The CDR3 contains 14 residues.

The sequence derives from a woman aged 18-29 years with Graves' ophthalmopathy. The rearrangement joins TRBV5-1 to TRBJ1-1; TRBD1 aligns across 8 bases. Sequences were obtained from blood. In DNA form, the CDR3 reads TGCGCCAGAAGGAGGCAGGGGGCGCAAACTGAAGCTTTCTTT. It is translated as CARRRQGAQTEAFF.